The clone carrying this TCR beta chain appeared a single time. Its antigen is not identified. One junction end does not reproduce the germline sequence, and a read error may be involved. In TCRdb, the multiplex PCR reads were re-called with MiXCR into one record per CDR3 protein. The repertoire holds tens of thousands of distinct CDR3 sequences, with about 61% as singletons. This CDR3 is 11 amino acids long. Germline V lookup: CDR1 SEHNR, CDR2 FQNEAQ (reference sequence). The data belong to a study of breast tumors, draining lymph nodes, adjacent tissues. Study-wide results and limits: Data fit most tumor T cells coming from lymph node, expanding in tumor. Tumor repertoires ranked between lymph nodes and nontumor tissue in diversity, with V and J gene preferences.

Material for sequencing was tumor-adjacent breast tissue. The sequence came from a female donor with breast cancer. Some clones in this sample may be carry-over from other donors' samples. This chain links TRBV7-9 with TRBJ2-3; D is undetermined. CDR3 region: CASSRTDTQYF. CDR3 DNA sequence: TGTGCCAGCAGTCGCACAGATACACAGTATTTT.